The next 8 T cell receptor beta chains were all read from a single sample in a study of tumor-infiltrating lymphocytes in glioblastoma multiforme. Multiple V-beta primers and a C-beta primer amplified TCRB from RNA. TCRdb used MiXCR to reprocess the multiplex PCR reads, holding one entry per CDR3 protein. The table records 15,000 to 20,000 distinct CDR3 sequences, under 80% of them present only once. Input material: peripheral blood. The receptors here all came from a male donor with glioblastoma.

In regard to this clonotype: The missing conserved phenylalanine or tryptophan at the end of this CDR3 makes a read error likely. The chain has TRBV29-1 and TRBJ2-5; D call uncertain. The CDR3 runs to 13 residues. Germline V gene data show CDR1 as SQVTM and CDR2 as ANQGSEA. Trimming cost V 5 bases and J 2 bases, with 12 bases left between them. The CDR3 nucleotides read TGCAGCGTTACTCGAAATAGTCAAGAGACCCAGTACGTC. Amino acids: CSVTRNSQETQYV.

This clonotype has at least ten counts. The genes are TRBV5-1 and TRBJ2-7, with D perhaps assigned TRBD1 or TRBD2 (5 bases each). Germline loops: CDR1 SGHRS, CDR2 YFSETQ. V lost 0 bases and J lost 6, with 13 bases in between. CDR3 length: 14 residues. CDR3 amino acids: CASSLARGAGEQYF. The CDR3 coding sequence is TGCGCCAGCAGCTTGGCCAGAGGGGCGGGCGAGCAGTACTTC.

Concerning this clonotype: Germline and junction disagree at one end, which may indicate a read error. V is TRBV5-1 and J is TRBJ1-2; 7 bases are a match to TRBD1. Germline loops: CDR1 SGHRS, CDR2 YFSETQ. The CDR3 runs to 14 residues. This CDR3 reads CPSSPGQDGYGYTF. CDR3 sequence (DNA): TGCCCCAGCAGCCCCGGACAGGACGGCTATGGCTACACCTTC.

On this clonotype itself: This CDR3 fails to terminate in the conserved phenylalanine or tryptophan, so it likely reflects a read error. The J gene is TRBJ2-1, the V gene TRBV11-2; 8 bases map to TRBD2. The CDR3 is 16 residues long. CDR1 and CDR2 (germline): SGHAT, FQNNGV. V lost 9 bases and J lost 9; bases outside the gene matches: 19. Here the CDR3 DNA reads TGTGCCAGTAGCCTAGGACTAGCAGGAGTCAGTCCTGAGCAGTTCCTC. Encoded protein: CASSLGLAGVSPEQFL.

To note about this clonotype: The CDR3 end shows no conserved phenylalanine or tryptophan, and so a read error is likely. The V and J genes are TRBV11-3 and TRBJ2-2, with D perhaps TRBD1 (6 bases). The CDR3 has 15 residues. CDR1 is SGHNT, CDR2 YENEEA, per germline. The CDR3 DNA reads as TGCGCCAGCAGCTTAGGGACAATTAACACCGGGGAGCTGTTTCTT. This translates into CASSLGTINTGELFL.

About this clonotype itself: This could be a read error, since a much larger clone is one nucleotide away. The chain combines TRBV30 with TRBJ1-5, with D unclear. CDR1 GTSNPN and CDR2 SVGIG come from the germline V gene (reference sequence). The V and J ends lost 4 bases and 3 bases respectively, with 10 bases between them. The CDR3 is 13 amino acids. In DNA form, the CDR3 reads TGTGCCTGGACTGGGGATAACAATCAGCCCCAGCATTTT. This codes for CAWTGDNNQPQHF.

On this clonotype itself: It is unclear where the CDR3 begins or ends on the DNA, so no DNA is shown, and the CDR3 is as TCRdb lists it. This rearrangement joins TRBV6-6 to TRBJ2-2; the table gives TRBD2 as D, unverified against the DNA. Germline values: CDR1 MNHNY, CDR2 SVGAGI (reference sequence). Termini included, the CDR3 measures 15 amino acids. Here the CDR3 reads CASSFGGGITGELLF.

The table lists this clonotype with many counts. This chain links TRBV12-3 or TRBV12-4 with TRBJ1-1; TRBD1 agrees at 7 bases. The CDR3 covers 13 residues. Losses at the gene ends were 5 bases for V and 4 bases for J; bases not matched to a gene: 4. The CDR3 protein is CASSRRQGTEAFF. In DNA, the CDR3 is TGTGCCAGCAGTAGAAGACAGGGCACTGAAGCTTTCTTT.